These 14 T cell receptor beta chains share one sample of origin, sequenced in a study of T-cell memory formation after mild COVID-19. TCRdb recomputed calls from the 5' RACE reads with MiXCR, one row per CDR3 protein. The table shows around 300,000 distinct CDR3 sequences, with about 13% occurring only once. The material sequenced was PBMCs or a T cell subset sorted from them (not recorded which). All receptors derive from a man aged 18 to 30 who had mild COVID-19 (a few samples of this study predate the infection). Cell type and time point are not known.

This clonotype was seen a few times. V is TRBV20-1 and J is TRBJ1-2; perhaps TRBD1 as D (5 bases). The CDR3 length is 15 residues. V gave up 0 bases and J gave up 3 bases, with 14 bases separating them. CDR1 and CDR2 (germline): DFQATT, SNEGSKA (reference sequence). CDR3 DNA sequence: TGCAGTGCTAGAGATAGGCGGGGCGCATACTATGGCTACACCTTC. This gives the protein CSARDRRGAYYGYTF.

The table lists this clonotype with many counts. The V gene is TRBV7-3, the J gene TRBJ2-5; D might be TRBD1 (5 bases). Trimming took 4 bases from V and 2 from J, leaving 8 bases between them. This CDR3 has 13 residues. The germline V gene has CDR1 SGHTA and CDR2 FQGTGA. The CDR3 DNA sequence: TGTGCCAGCAGCTCAGGGTTACAAGAGACCCAGTACTTC. Translating gives CASSSGLQETQYF.

The chain uses TRBV5-4 and TRBJ2-3; D ambiguous. Trimming took 5 bases from V and 0 from J, leaving 10 bases between them. CDR1 SGHNT and CDR2 YYREEE come from the germline V gene (reference sequence). The CDR3 totals 14 residues. The CDR3 DNA sequence: TGTGCCAGCAGAGTACAGTCTAGCACAGATACGCAGTATTTT. Its translation: CASRVQSSTDTQYF.

There are a few counts of this clonotype. The V and J genes are TRBV4-1 and TRBJ1-6, with a weak D call TRBD1 (5 bases). Germline assignment: CDR1 MGHRA and CDR2 YSYEKL. V was pared by 3 bases and J by 6 bases, with 18 bases between. CDR3 length: 17 amino acids. The CDR3 DNA reads TGCGCCAGCAGCCACCCCCCCGTGGGGGGTAGTAATTCACCCCTCCACTTT. Translation gives CASSHPPVGGSNSPLHF.

This clonotype showed up just a few times. CDR3 DNA: TGTGCCAGCAGTTTTCAGGAAGAGACCCAGTACTTC. This codes for CASSFQEETQYF. The V and J genes are TRBV12-3 or TRBV12-4 and TRBJ2-5; D remains ambiguous. The ends were cut back, 3 bases at V and 3 bases at J, with 5 bases in the middle. The CDR3 totals 12 residues.

The gene calls are TRBV7-9 and TRBJ2-2, with 7 bases aligning to TRBD2. The CDR3 is 14 amino acids. V shed 5 bases, J shed 4 bases, and the junction held 4 bases outside the gene matches. Germline loops: CDR1 SEHNR, CDR2 FQNEAQ (reference sequence). CDR3 in DNA: TGTGCCAGCAGCCGGGGGGAAATCACCGGGGAGCTGTTTTTT. It is translated as CASSRGEITGELFF.

The genes are TRBV6-5 and TRBJ2-5; D is perhaps TRBD1 (5 bases). The V end was cut by 3 bases, the J end by 2 bases, with 10 bases between. The CDR3 length is 14 residues. In germline, CDR1 is MNHEY, CDR2 SVGAGI. This chain's CDR3 is CASSYNDRQETQYF. In nucleotides, the CDR3 is TGTGCCAGCAGTTATAACGACAGACAAGAGACCCAGTACTTC.

The gene calls are TRBV6-5 and TRBJ2-1; 8 nucleotides line up with TRBD1. V lost 0 bases to trimming and J lost 10 bases; unmatched junction nucleotides: 8. The CDR3 has 15 residues. Germline V gene lookup returns CDR1 MNHEY and CDR2 SVGAGI. The CDR3 DNA reads as TGTGCCAGCAGTTACTCCAGGACAGGGACGGGGGAGCAGTTCTTC. Translation: CASSYSRTGTGEQFF.

This clonotype was recorded many times. This chain uses TRBV5-1 with TRBJ2-7, with D unclear. Germline-derived CDR1 and CDR2 are SGHRS and YFSETQ. Trimming removed 1 base at V and 3 bases at J, with 11 bases between. The CDR3 extends over 14 amino acids. CDR3 sequence (DNA): TGCGCCAGCAGCTTGTCGCCGGGCAGCTACGAGCAGTACGTC. It is translated as CASSLSPGSYEQYV.

In this sample, this clonotype turned up many times. The gene calls are TRBV10-3 and TRBJ2-7, with D unclear. CDR3 length: 14 amino acids. Per the germline V gene, CDR1 is ENHRY and CDR2 is SYGVKD. The V and J ends lost 3 bases and 0 bases respectively, with 9 bases between them. The CDR3 reads CAISDIRSSYEQYV. CDR3 in DNA: TGTGCCATCAGTGATATCCGCAGCTCCTACGAGCAGTACGTC.

The genes are TRBV20-1 and TRBJ1-1; 7 bases map to TRBD1. J gave up 4 bases and V 6 bases, and 8 bases lay outside the gene matches. The CDR3 consists of 13 residues. CDR1 DFQATT and CDR2 SNEGSKA come from the germline V gene (reference sequence). CDR3 sequence (DNA): TGCAGTGCAATGACAGGGAGGATCACTGAAGCTTTCTTT. Amino acids: CSAMTGRITEAFF.

This chain uses TRBV4-2 with TRBJ2-2; either TRBD1 or TRBD2 may supply D (5 bases each). The V end lost 1 base, the J end lost 6 bases, and 12 bases lay between the germline ends. Germline V gives CDR1 LGHNA, CDR2 YNFKEQ. This CDR3 has 15 residues. The DNA for the CDR3 is TGTGCCAGCAGCCAAGGGACACGGGGTCCCGGGGAGCTGTTTTTT. The encoded protein is CASSQGTRGPGELFF.

The chain combines TRBV12-3 or TRBV12-4 with TRBJ2-5; D ambiguous. Trimming cost V 2 bases and J 7 bases, with 8 bases left between them. The CDR3 sequence is 12 residues long. This CDR3 is CASSLIRGTQYF. The DNA of the CDR3 is TGTGCCAGCAGTTTAATCCGAGGGACCCAGTACTTC.

This clonotype was observed a few times. The rearrangement joins TRBV5-1 to TRBJ1-3, with TRBD1 identical over 7 bases. The V gene end was trimmed by 4 bases and the J gene end by 0 bases; junction bases not matched to a gene: 4. Germline V gene data show CDR1 as SGHRS and CDR2 as YFSETQ. CDR3 length equals 15 residues. CDR3 in DNA: TGCGCCAGCAGCCAGGGGGTTTCCTCTGGAAACACCATATATTTT. This translates into CASSQGVSSGNTIYF. Based on the CDR3 plus reference TRBV5-1 and TRBJ1-3, the full variable domain is KAGVTQTPRYLIKTRGQQVTLSCSPISGHRSVSWYQQTPGQGLQFLFEYFSETQRNKGNFPGRFSGRQFSNSRSEMNVSTLELGDSALYLCASSQGVSSGNTIYFGEGSWLTVV.